This entry lists 24 T cell receptor beta chains sequenced from one sample in a study of cytomegalovirus exposure and HLA in healthy donors. The PCR made use of 60 Vbeta and 13 Jbeta primers. Clones were sequenced by immunoSEQ multiplex PCR, and TCRdb holds only the in-frame ones, with some missing. The sample has 65,000 to 75,000 clones; approximately 74% are singletons. The sequenced sample was PBMCs. The receptors come from a man aged 35-49 years in good health and CMV-seropositive.

This clone qualifies as medium-sized. The genes are TRBV7-9 and TRBJ1-4; TRBD1 might be the D (6 bases). The CDR3 totals 15 residues. Trimming shortened V by 0 bases and J by 6 bases, and 11 bases separated the two germline ends. Germline CDR1 SEHNR, CDR2 FQNEAQ (reference sequence). Here the CDR3 reads CASSLATGKDEKLFF. The CDR3 DNA reads as TGTGCCAGCAGCTTAGCTACAGGGAAGGATGAAAAACTGTTTTTT. Full variable domain (outside the CDR3, taken from reference TRBV7-9 and TRBJ1-4): DTGVSQNPRHKITKRGQNVTFRCDPISEHNRLYWYRQTLGQGPEFLTYFQNEAQLEKSRLLSDRFSAERPKGSFSTLEIQRTEQGDSAMYLCASSLATGKDEKLFFGSGTQLSVL.

The chain links TRBV7-6 to TRBJ2-1; a possible D gene is TRBD1 (5 bases). The V gene's germline CDR1 is SGHVS and CDR2 FNYEAQ. The CDR3 sequence is 12 residues long. Between the trimmed V and J ends, which lost 1 base and 8 bases, there was a span of 6 bases. The CDR3 nucleotides read TGTGCCAGCAGCTTAGGGGGCGATGAGCAGTTCTTC. Encoded protein: CASSLGGDEQFF.

This clone was detected once. The junction departs from germline at one end; a sequencing error may be responsible. The chain links TRBV30 to TRBJ2-1; TRBD1 agrees at 7 bases. Germline CDR1 GTSNPN, CDR2 SVGIG (reference sequence). There are 14 residues in the CDR3. CDR3 residues: CARAGTVSHNEQFF. The CDR3 region has the DNA TGTGCCCGGGCCGGGACAGTCTCCCACAATGAGCAGTTCTTC.

The V call is TRBV19, the J call TRBJ1-1; maybe TRBD1 (5 bases). CDR3 size: 17 residues. From germline, CDR1 is LNHDA and CDR2 SQIVND (reference sequence). Trimming removed 10 bases at V and 6 bases at J, with 30 bases between. The CDR3 loop reads CANRTPEGLRDFPEAFF. The CDR3 DNA is TGTGCCAACCGAACCCCGGAGGGACTTAGGGATTTCCCTGAAGCTTTCTTT.

This clone turned up a few times. The chain combines TRBV20-1 with TRBJ2-5, with D unresolved. The V and J ends lost 7 bases and 5 bases respectively, with 11 bases between them. The CDR3 length is 11 residues. CDR1 is DFQATT, CDR2 SNEGSKA, per germline (reference sequence). CDR3 in amino acids: CSGLAWETQYF. CDR3 coding DNA: TGCAGTGGGTTAGCATGGGAGACCCAGTACTTC.

Points on this clone: A read error may account for a junction end that differs from germline. The CDR3 region is CSSSSPRHSYEQYF. DNA of the CDR3: TGTTCCAGCAGCTCCCCGCGACACTCGTACGAGCAGTACTTC. This rearrangement joins TRBV7-9 to TRBJ2-5; no definite D call. The J call may be in error: the DNA end matches TRBJ2-7 better. In germline, CDR1 is SEHNR, CDR2 FQNEAQ (reference sequence). The CDR3 runs 14 residues.

The chain is built from TRBV7-6 and TRBJ2-3; 13 bases fit TRBD2. The V segment lost 5 bases and the J segment 6 bases; nucleotides outside the gene matches: 11. Germline V gene sequence: CDR1 SGHVS, CDR2 FNYEAQ. The CDR3 loop spans 17 amino acids. The CDR3 DNA follows: TGTGCCAGCAGCGATCGGACTAGCGGGAGTATTCTTGATACGCAGTATTTT. Residues: CASSDRTSGSILDTQYF.

This clone was seen more than once but under ten times. The chain joins TRBV2 to TRBJ2-2, with 9 bases matching TRBD1. The CDR3 contains 16 residues. After removal of 6 bases from V and 0 bases from J, the junction contained 5 bases not matched to a gene. Germline lookup yields CDR1 SNHLY and CDR2 FYNNEI. CDR3 DNA sequence: TGTGCCAGCAGGAGGGGACAGGGAACGAACACCGGGGAGCTGTTTTTT. Residues: CASRRGQGTNTGELFF.

The rearrangement links TRBV9 to TRBJ2-7, with TRBD1 as a possible D gene (6 bases). V lost 3 bases and J lost 6, with 16 bases in between. CDR3 length: 14 amino acids. Germline CDR1 is SGDLS and CDR2 is YYNGEE. The CDR3 protein is CASSETTGSTEQYF. DNA of the CDR3: TGTGCCAGCAGCGAGACGACAGGATCCACCGAGCAGTACTTC.

V is TRBV19 and J is TRBJ2-1; 8 bases map to TRBD2. The J segment lost 9 bases and the V segment lost 6 bases, leaving 10 bases of the junction unmatched. Germline CDR1 is LNHDA and CDR2 is SQIVND (reference sequence). This CDR3 is built from 14 residues. CDR3 coding DNA: TGTGCCAGTAGAAAGTCTCGGGAGGGCAGTGAGCAGTTCTTC. Translating gives CASRKSREGSEQFF.

The chain uses TRBV6-5 and TRBJ1-6; D gene ambiguous. The V and J ends lost 2 bases and 9 bases respectively, with 11 bases between them. Germline CDR1 is MNHEY and CDR2 is SVGAGI. The CDR3 has 14 residues. The CDR3: CASSYGSGTSPLHF. The DNA of the CDR3 is TGTGCCAGCAGTTACGGGTCAGGCACTTCACCCCTCCACTTT.

This clone occurred a few times. The rearrangement joins TRBV4-1 to TRBJ1-1, with 8 positions matching TRBD1. Germline V CDR1 and CDR2: MGHRA, YSYEKL. V gave up 6 bases and J gave up 7 bases; unmatched junction bases: 13. The CDR3 has 15 amino acids. The CDR3 nucleotides read TGCGCCAGCAGACAAATTGGACAGGGTATGGGTGAAGCTTTCTTT. This encodes CASRQIGQGMGEAFF.

The CDR3 loop reads CAPQTQYF. CDR3 nucleotide sequence: TGTGCCCCTCAGACCCAGTACTTC. The chain has TRBV7-3 and TRBJ2-5; no definite D call. In germline, CDR1 is SGHTA, CDR2 FQGTGA. The CDR3 has 8 amino acids. The V end was cut by 11 bases, the J end by 6 bases, with 4 bases between.

There are a few counts of this clone. The chain uses TRBV27 and TRBJ1-1; 8 positions agree with TRBD1. V was pared by 6 bases and J by 4 bases, with 4 bases of the junction left unmatched. CDR3 length: 13 residues. CDR1 MNHEY and CDR2 SMNVEV come from the germline V gene (reference sequence). CDR3 sequence: CASSNDRGTEAFF. The CDR3 bases are TGTGCCAGCAGCAATGACAGGGGCACTGAAGCTTTCTTT.

The rearrangement joins TRBV19 to TRBJ1-5, with 9 bases aligning to TRBD1. This CDR3 is built from 16 residues. CDR1 is LNHDA, CDR2 SQIVND, per germline (reference sequence). V lost 6 bases, J lost 0 bases, and 6 bases stayed unmatched. The CDR3 sequence is CASRPWTGDSNQPQHF. CDR3 in DNA: TGTGCCAGTAGGCCCTGGACAGGGGATAGCAATCAGCCCCAGCATTTT.

V and J are TRBV6-5 and TRBJ2-2; 7 bases agree with TRBD1. Germline lookup yields CDR1 MNHEY and CDR2 SVGAGI. V was pared by 2 bases and J by 5 bases, with 2 bases of the junction left unmatched. This CDR3 spans 14 amino acids. CDR3 sequence (DNA): TGTGCCAGCAGTTACAGGGGGCGGACCGGGGAGCTGTTTTTT. Encoded protein: CASSYRGRTGELFF.

This chain uses TRBV7-9 with TRBJ2-5; a weak D match, TRBD2 (6 bases). The V and J ends lost 2 bases and 5 bases respectively, with 12 bases between them. The CDR3 extends over 14 amino acids. CDR1 is SEHNR and CDR2 is FQNEAQ in the germline V gene (reference sequence). CDR3 DNA sequence: TGTGCCAGCAGCTTAAGGGAGGAGGCGGAGACCCAGTACTTC. Encoded protein: CASSLREEAETQYF. Looking up the rest from reference TRBV7-9 and TRBJ2-5 gives the full variable domain: DTGVSQNPRHKITKRGQNVTFRCDPISEHNRLYWYRQTLGQGPEFLTYFQNEAQLEKSRLLSDRFSAERPKGSFSTLEIQRTEQGDSAMYLCASSLREEAETQYFGPGTRLLVL.

This clone was seen only a few times. The chain employs TRBV4-2 and TRBJ2-7; perhaps TRBD1 as D (6 bases). Germline V gene lookup returns CDR1 LGHNA and CDR2 YNFKEQ. The V and J ends lost 0 bases and 2 bases respectively, with 8 bases between them. The CDR3 has 14 amino acids. The CDR3 reads CASSQDTGPYEQYF. In DNA form, the CDR3 reads TGTGCCAGCAGCCAAGATACAGGGCCCTACGAGCAGTACTTC.

The chain is built from TRBV14 and TRBJ1-3, with TRBD1 matching over 7 bases. Germline CDR1 is SGHDN and CDR2 is FVKESK. The CDR3 has 16 amino acids. With 3 bases clipped from V and 7 bases from J, the junction kept 12 bases outside the gene matches. CDR3 loop: CASSHGTVSLWNTIYF. The CDR3 DNA reads as TGTGCCAGCAGCCACGGGACAGTTTCCCTCTGGAACACCATATATTTT. The complete variable domain, with remaining parts taken from reference TRBV14 and TRBJ1-3, reads EAGVTQFPSHSVIEKGQTVTLRCDPISGHDNLYWYRRVMGKEIKFLLHFVKESKQDESGMPNNRFLAERTGGTYSTLKVQPAELEDSGVYFCASSHGTVSLWNTIYFGEGSWLTVV.

V gene TRBV6-5 combines with J gene TRBJ2-7; no clear D gene. Germline V CDR1 and CDR2: MNHEY, SVGAGI. V was trimmed by 4 bases and J by 4 bases, leaving 11 bases between them. This CDR3 contains 13 residues. The CDR3 region is CASSSDLDYEQYF. The CDR3 nucleotides read TGTGCCAGCAGTTCTGACTTGGATTACGAGCAGTACTTC.

This sequence joins TRBV4-3 and TRBJ2-5, with 14 bases that match TRBD2. CDR1 and CDR2 from the germline V gene are LGHNA and YSLEER. The CDR3 consists of 18 residues. The V gene end was trimmed by 4 bases and the J gene end by 2 bases; junction bases not matched to a gene: 9. This CDR3 reads CASSLRLAGGQGQETQYF. The DNA for the CDR3 is TGCGCCAGCAGCCTACGACTAGCGGGGGGGCAAGGTCAAGAGACCCAGTACTTC.

This clone showed up just once. Its ends do not fully match the called genes, so a read error is possible. The sample holds other DNA sequences that translate to the same CDR3. This chain connects TRBV7-8 to TRBJ1-5; TRBD1 aligns across 9 bases. The V gene's germline CDR1 is SGHVS and CDR2 FQNEAQ. The CDR3 is 16 residues long. The CDR3 nucleotides are TGTGCCAGCAGCTTAACCGAGACAGGGGGTAATCAACCCCAGCATTTT. Its translation: CASSLTETGGNQPQHF.

The V and J genes are TRBV2 and TRBJ2-1; 13 nucleotides agree with TRBD2. Per the germline V gene, CDR1 is SNHLY and CDR2 is FYNNEI. The CDR3 is 19 residues long. Trimming at V came to 5 bases and at J to 10 bases, leaving 20 bases not matched to a gene. CDR3 in amino acids: CASSPGLAGVGRGNREQFF. As DNA, the CDR3 is TGTGCCAGCAGTCCAGGACTAGCGGGAGTAGGAAGGGGGAACAGGGAGCAGTTCTTC.

This chain uses TRBV19 with TRBJ2-5; D not resolved. The germline V and J ends were trimmed by 8 bases and 5 bases, with 9 bases remaining between them. The germline CDR1 and CDR2 sequences are LNHDA and SQIVND (reference sequence). The CDR3 is made up of 11 amino acids. Written as DNA, the CDR3 is TGTGCCAGTCGGTCGTTTGAGACCCAGTACTTC. It encodes CASRSFETQYF.